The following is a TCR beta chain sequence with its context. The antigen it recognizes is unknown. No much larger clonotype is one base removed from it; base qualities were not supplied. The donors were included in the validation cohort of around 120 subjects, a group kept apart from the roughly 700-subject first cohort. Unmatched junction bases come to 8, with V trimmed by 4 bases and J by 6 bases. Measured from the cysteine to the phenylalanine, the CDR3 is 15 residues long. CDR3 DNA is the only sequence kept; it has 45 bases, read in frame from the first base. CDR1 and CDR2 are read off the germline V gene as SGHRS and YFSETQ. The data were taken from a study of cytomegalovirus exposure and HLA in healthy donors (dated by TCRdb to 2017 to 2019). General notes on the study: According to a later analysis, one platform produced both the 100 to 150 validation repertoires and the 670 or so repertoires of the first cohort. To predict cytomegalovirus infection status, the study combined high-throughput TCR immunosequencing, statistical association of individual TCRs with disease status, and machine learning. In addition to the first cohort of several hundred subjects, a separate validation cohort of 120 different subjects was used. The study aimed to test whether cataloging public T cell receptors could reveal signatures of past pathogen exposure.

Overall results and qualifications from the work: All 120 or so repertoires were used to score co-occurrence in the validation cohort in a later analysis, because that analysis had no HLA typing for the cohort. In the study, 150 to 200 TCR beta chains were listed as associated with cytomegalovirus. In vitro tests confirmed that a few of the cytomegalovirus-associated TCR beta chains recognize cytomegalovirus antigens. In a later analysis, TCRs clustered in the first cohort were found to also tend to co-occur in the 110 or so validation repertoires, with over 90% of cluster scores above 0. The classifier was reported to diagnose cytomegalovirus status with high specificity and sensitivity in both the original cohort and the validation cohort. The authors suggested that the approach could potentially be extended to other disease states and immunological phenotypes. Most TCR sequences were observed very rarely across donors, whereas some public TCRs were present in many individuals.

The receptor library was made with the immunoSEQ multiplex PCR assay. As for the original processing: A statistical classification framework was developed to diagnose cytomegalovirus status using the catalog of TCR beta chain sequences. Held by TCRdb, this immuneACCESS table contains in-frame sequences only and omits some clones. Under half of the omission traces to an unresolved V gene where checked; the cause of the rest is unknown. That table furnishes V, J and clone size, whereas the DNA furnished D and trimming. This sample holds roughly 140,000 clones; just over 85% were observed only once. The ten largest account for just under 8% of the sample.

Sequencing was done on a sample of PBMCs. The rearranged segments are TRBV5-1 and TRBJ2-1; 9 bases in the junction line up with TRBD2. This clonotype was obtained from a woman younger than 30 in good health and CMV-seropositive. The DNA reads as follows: TGCGCCAGCAGCCCCGGGACTAGCCAGAGCAATGAGCAGTTCTTC. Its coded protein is CASSPGTSQSNEQFF.